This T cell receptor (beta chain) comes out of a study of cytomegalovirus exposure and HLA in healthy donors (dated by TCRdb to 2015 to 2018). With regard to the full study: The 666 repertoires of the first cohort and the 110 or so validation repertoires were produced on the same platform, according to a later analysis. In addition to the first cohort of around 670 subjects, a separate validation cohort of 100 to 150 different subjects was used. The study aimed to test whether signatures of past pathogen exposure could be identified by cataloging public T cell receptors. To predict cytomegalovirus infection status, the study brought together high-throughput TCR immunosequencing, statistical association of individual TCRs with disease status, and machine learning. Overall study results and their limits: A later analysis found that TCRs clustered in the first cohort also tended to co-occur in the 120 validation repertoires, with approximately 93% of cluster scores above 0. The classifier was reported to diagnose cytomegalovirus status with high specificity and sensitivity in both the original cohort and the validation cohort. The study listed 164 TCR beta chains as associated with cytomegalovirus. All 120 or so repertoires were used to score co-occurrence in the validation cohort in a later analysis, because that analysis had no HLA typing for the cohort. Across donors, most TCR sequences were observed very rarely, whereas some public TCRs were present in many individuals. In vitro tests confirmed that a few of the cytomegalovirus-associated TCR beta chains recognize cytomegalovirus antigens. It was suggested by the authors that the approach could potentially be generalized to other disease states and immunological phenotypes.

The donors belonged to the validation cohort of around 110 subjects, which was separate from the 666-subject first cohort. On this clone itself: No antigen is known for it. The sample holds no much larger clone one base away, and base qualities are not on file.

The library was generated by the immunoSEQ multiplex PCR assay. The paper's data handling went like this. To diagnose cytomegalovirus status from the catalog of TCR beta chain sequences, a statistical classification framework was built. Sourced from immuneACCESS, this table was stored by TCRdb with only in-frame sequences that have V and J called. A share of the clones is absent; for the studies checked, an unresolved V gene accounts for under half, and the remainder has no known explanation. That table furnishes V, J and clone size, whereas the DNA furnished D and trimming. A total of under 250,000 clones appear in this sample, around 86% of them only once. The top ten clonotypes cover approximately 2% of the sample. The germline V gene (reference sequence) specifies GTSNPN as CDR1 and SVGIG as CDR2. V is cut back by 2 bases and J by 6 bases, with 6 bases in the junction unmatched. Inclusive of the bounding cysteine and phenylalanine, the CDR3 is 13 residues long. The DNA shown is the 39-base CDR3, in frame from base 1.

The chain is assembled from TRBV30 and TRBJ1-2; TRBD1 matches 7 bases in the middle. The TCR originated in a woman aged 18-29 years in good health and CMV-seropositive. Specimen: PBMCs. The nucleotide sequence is TGTGCCTGGAGTATTACAGACAGGGATGGCTACACCTTC. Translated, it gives CAWSITDRDGYTF. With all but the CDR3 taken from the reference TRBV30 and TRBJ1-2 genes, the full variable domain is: SQTIHQWPATLVQPVGSPLSLECTVEGTSNPNLYWYRQAAGRGLQLLFYSVGIGQISSEVPQNLSASRPQDRQFILSSKKLLLSDSGFYLCAWSITDRDGYTFGSGTRLTVV.